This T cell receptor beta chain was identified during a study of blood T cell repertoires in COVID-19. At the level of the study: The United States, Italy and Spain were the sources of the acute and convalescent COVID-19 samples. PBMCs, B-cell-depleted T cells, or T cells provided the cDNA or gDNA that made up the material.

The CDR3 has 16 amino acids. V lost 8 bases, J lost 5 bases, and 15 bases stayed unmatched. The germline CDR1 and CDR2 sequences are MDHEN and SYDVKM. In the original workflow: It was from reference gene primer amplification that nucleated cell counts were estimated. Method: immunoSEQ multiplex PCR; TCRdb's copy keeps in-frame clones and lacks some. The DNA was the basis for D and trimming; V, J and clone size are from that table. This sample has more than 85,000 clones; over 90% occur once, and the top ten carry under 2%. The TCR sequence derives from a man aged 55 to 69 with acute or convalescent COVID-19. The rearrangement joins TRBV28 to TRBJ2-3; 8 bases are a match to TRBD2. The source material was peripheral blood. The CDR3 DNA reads TGTGCCAGCTACCCCCCTGAGCGGGGGACGTTAGATACGCAGTATTTT. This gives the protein CASYPPERGTLDTQYF.